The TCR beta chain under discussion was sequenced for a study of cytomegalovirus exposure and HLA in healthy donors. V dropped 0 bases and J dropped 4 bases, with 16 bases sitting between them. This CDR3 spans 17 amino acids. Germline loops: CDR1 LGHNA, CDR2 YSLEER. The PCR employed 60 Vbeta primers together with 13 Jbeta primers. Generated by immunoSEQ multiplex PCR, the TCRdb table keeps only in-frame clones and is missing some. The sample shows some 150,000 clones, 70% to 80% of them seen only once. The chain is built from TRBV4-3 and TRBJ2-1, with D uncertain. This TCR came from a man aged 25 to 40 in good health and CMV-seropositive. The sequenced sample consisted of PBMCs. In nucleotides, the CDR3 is TGCGCCAGCAGCCAAGATCAGGCAGGAAGACCTTACAATGAGCAGTTCTTC. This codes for CASSQDQAGRPYNEQFF.